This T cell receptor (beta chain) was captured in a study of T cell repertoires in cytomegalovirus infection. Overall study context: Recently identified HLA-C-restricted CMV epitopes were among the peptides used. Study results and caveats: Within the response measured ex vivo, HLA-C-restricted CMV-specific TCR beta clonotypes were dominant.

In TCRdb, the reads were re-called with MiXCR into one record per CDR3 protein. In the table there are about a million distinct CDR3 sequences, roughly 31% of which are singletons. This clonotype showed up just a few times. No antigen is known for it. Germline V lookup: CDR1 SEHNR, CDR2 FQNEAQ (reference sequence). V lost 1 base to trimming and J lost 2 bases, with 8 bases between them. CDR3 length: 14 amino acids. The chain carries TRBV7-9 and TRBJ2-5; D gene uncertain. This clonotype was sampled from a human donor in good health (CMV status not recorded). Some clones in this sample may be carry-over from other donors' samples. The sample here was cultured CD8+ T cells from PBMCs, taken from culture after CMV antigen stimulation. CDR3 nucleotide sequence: TGTGCCAGCAGCTTAGGGTTCGTTCAAGAGACCCAGTACTTC. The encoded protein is CASSLGFVQETQYF.